This TCR beta chain was retrieved from a study of a mutant IDH1 vaccine in newly diagnosed glioma. The wider study: Pretreatment consisted of radiotherapy, temozolomide, or both, with most receiving both. Visits designated V12 and V13 were conducted at weeks 35 and 47, respectively.

To note about this clone: Antigen: not known.

Time point described: week 47, end of study. Doses comprised 300 ug of mutant IDH1 20-mer peptide each, plus topical imiquimod. Donors harbored newly found WHO grade 3 or 4 IDH1-mutant, ATRX-lost astrocytomas. V lost 5 bases to trimming and J lost 9 bases; unmatched junction nucleotides: 14. CDR1 and CDR2 (germline): SGHAT, FQNNGV. The CDR3 contains 16 residues. TCRdb keeps only in-frame clones here, not all; method: immunoSEQ multiplex PCR. The data contain 30,000 to 35,000 clones, approximately 87% of them singletons. This TCR was recovered from a woman in her 30s with glioma. Sample: PBMCs, taken from a glioma patient whose treatment included an IDH1 peptide vaccine. This chain links TRBV11-2 with TRBJ2-7; 12 bases are shared with TRBD2. The CDR3 sequence is CASSRPRLAGASTQYF. CDR3 DNA: TGTGCCAGCAGCCGCCCCCGACTAGCGGGGGCCTCCACGCAGTACTTC.